Presented here are 10 T cell receptor beta chains from one specimen sequenced in a study of cytomegalovirus exposure and HLA in healthy donors. The PCR ran on 60 Vbeta and 13 Jbeta primers. TCRdb's table, derived via immunoSEQ multiplex PCR, lists solely in-frame clones and lacks some. This table holds roughly 140,000 clones, 70% to 85% found once. Input material: PBMCs. These receptors were collected from a male donor in good health and CMV-seronegative.

The rearrangement joins TRBV27 to TRBJ2-5; 7 nucleotides match TRBD2. The J call may be faulty, since TRBJ2-7 better matches the DNA end. Germline V gene data show CDR1 as MNHEY and CDR2 as SMNVEV (reference sequence). The CDR3 is 13 amino acids. The CDR3 region has the DNA TGTGCCAGCAGATTTGCGGGAGTCTACGAGCAGTACTTC. This sequence encodes CASRFAGVYEQYF.

J is TRBJ1-5 and V is TRBV19; D possibly corresponds to TRBD1 (6 bases). Trimming pared 10 bases from V and 7 bases from J, leaving 20 bases between. In germline, CDR1 is LNHDA, CDR2 SQIVND (reference sequence). The CDR3 totals 14 residues. CDR3 amino acids: CATTGGQGPQPQHF. The CDR3 DNA reads TGTGCCACCACTGGGGGCCAGGGACCACAGCCCCAGCATTTT.

The rearrangement links TRBV6-1 to TRBJ1-5; TRBD1 matches at 9 bases. This CDR3 is 17 amino acids long. Germline V lookup: CDR1 MNHNS, CDR2 SASEGT. Trimming cost V 2 bases and J 5 bases; bases outside gene matches: 10. The chain's CDR3 is CASSESQGASTHQPQHF. CDR3 sequence (DNA): TGTGCCAGCAGTGAATCACAGGGGGCGAGTACCCATCAGCCCCAGCATTTT.

The chain employs TRBV7-2 and TRBJ1-1; 7 bases match TRBD1. The CDR3 is made up of 15 amino acids. Germline V gives CDR1 SGHTA, CDR2 FQGNSA. The V segment lost 0 bases and the J segment 2 bases; nucleotides outside the gene matches: 3. In nucleotides, the CDR3 is TGTGCCAGCAGCTTAGCGGGACAGAGAAACACTGAAGCTTTCTTT. This encodes CASSLAGQRNTEAFF.

This clone was observed once. The CDR3 sequence: CASSKTRGYTF. CDR3 nucleotide sequence: TGTGCCAGCAGCAAAACCAGGGGCTACACCTTC. The gene calls are TRBV21-1 and TRBJ1-2; TRBD1 is taken as the D call from the table, unchecked against the DNA. TRBV21-1 corresponds to a pseudogene. The CDR3 has 11 residues.

This clone was seen a single time. This chain joins TRBV19 and TRBJ1-5; weak D call: TRBD1 (5 bases). CDR3 length: 16 residues. CDR1 is LNHDA, CDR2 SQIVND, per germline (reference sequence). V shed 5 bases and J shed 2 bases, with 16 bases lying between them. The CDR3 is CASSESGFYGNQPQHF. The CDR3 DNA reads TGTGCCAGTAGTGAATCAGGGTTTTATGGCAATCAGCCCCAGCATTTT.

The chain employs TRBV25-1 and TRBJ2-7; TRBD1 aligns across 7 bases. Germline assignment: CDR1 MGHDK and CDR2 SYGVNS. The J segment lost 3 bases and the V segment lost 4 bases, leaving 6 bases of the junction unmatched. This CDR3 is 14 amino acids long. CDR3 region: CASSVLTGSYEQYF. The CDR3 DNA reads TGTGCCAGCAGTGTTCTGACAGGGAGCTACGAGCAGTACTTC.

This sequence joins TRBV28 and TRBJ2-1; D may be TRBD2 (6 bases). The CDR3 is 16 residues long. Trimming pared 5 bases from V and 6 bases from J, leaving 20 bases between. CDR1 MDHEN and CDR2 SYDVKM come from the germline V gene. CDR3 loop: CASSSGYHFTSNEQFF. The CDR3 DNA is TGTGCCAGCAGTAGCGGGTATCACTTCACCTCCAATGAGCAGTTCTTC. Based on the CDR3 plus reference TRBV28 and TRBJ2-1, the full variable domain is DVKVTQSSRYLVKRTGEKVFLECVQDMDHENMFWYRQDPGLGLRLIYFSYDVKMKEKGDIPEGYSVSREKKERFSLILESASTNQTSMYLCASSSGYHFTSNEQFFGPGTRLTVL.

The rearrangement links TRBV30 to TRBJ1-1; 11 bases align to TRBD1. In germline, CDR1 is GTSNPN, CDR2 SVGIG (reference sequence). The CDR3 is 13 amino acids. V was clipped by 5 bases and J by 5 bases; unmatched bases: 4. CDR3 amino acids: CAWGTGGGTEAFF. The DNA for the CDR3 is TGTGCCTGGGGGACAGGGGGAGGAACTGAAGCTTTCTTT.

V gene TRBV13 combines with J gene TRBJ2-7, with a weak D call TRBD2 (5 bases). V lost 3 bases to trimming and J lost 0 bases, with 9 bases between them. CDR3 length: 14 residues. Germline assignment: CDR1 PRHDT and CDR2 FYEKMQ (reference sequence). The CDR3 region is CASSFDTSSYEQYF. The CDR3 region has the DNA TGTGCCAGCAGCTTTGACACTAGCTCCTACGAGCAGTACTTC.